The 13 T cell receptor beta chains in this list originate from one sample, sequenced in a study of identifying expanded T cells in peripheral blood. Sequenced by immunoSEQ multiplex PCR; TCRdb stores in-frame clones only, minus some. The data hold roughly 100,000 clones, with about 87% observed a single time. The specimen was blood. The source of these receptors is a person between 18 and 70 years old in good health.

The chain uses TRBV5-4 and TRBJ2-7; 11 nucleotides match TRBD1. With V trimmed by 3 bases and J by 3 bases, 2 bases remained unmatched. Per the germline V gene, CDR1 is SGHNT and CDR2 is YYREEE (reference sequence). The CDR3 is made up of 14 amino acids. CDR3 sequence: CASSSGTGGYEQYF. CDR3 DNA: TGTGCCAGCAGCTCCGGGACAGGGGGCTACGAGCAGTACTTC.

CDR3 DNA: TGTGCCAGCCGACAGGGAGATAGCTACGAGCAGTACTTC. Its protein is CASRQGDSYEQYF. This chain joins TRBV10-3 and TRBJ2-7; 7 bases align to TRBD1. Germline trimming cut 10 bases from V and 3 bases from J; bases unmatched to any gene: 9. The CDR3 has 13 residues. Germline V gene lookup returns CDR1 ENHRY and CDR2 SYGVKD.

CDR3 in DNA: TGTGCCAGCAGGGACCCAGCGGTTGAAAAACTGTTTTTT. This codes for CASRDPAVEKLFF. The chain combines TRBV6-5 with TRBJ1-4; D is undetermined. Trimming took 6 bases from V and 7 from J, leaving 12 bases between them. From germline, CDR1 is MNHEY and CDR2 SVGAGI. The CDR3 covers 13 residues.

The V and J genes are TRBV14 and TRBJ1-6; TRBD1 matches at 8 bases. J gave up 9 bases and V 0 bases, and 4 bases lay outside the gene matches. Germline V gene lookup returns CDR1 SGHDN and CDR2 FVKESK. The CDR3 covers 15 residues. The chain's CDR3 is CASSQEDRVGSPLHF. DNA for the CDR3: TGTGCCAGCAGCCAAGAGGACAGGGTGGGTTCACCCCTCCACTTT.

The V call is TRBV5-1, the J call TRBJ1-1; D is uncertain. This CDR3 comprises 13 residues. Trimming stripped 0 bases from V and 4 bases from J, with 7 bases between. Germline V gene sequence: CDR1 SGHRS, CDR2 YFSETQ. DNA of the CDR3: TGCGCCAGCAGCTTGGGGCTGTCCACTGAAGCTTTCTTT. Protein: CASSLGLSTEAFF.

The CDR3 DNA reads as TGTGCCATCAGTGTGAGCAGGGGGCCTATCTCTGGGGCCAACGTCCTGACTTTC. Protein: CAISVSRGPISGANVLTF. J is TRBJ2-6 and V is TRBV10-3; 8 bases agree with TRBD1. This CDR3 has 18 amino acids. Germline loops: CDR1 ENHRY, CDR2 SYGVKD. V was pared by 4 bases and J by 0 bases, with 8 bases of the junction left unmatched.

This rearrangement joins TRBV21-1 to TRBJ1-5; no DNA check was done on the table's D call, TRBD1. TRBV21-1 corresponds to a pseudogene. The CDR3 is 15 residues long. In DNA, the CDR3 is TGTGCCAGCAGCAACTGGACAGGGGGAAATCAGCCCCAGCATTTT. It is translated as CASSNWTGGNQPQHF.

V usage is TRBV29-1 and J usage is TRBJ2-5, with TRBD2 matching 7 bases. Trimming at V came to 4 bases and at J to 5 bases, leaving 4 bases not matched to a gene. The CDR3 spans 12 residues. Germline CDR1 and CDR2: SQVTM and ANQGSEA. CDR3 residues: CSVGGGSETQYF. The DNA of the CDR3 is TGCAGCGTTGGGGGGGGTAGCGAGACCCAGTACTTC.

This chain uses TRBV7-9 with TRBJ2-5, with 8 nucleotides matching TRBD2. The CDR3 length is 18 residues. V dropped 6 bases and J dropped 5; count of bases not matched to a gene: 20. Germline lookup yields CDR1 SEHNR and CDR2 FQNEAQ (reference sequence). The DNA of the CDR3 is TGTGCCAGCAGTCCCTCCTGGGGGCGGGGGGCGACCGGGGAGACCCAGTACTTC. Its translation: CASSPSWGRGATGETQYF.

J is TRBJ2-7 and V is TRBV6-5, with D perhaps TRBD1 (6 bases). Trimming cost V 6 bases and J 2 bases, with 11 bases left between them. CDR3 length equals 13 residues. Germline V gives CDR1 MNHEY, CDR2 SVGAGI. The CDR3 DNA is TGTGCCAGCAGCGGACAGTCGGCCTACGAGCAGTACTTC. It codes for CASSGQSAYEQYF.

The chain links TRBV4-1 to TRBJ1-3; TRBD1 aligns across 8 bases. The CDR3 sequence is 15 residues long. In germline, CDR1 is MGHRA, CDR2 YSYEKL. The junction had 6 bases not matched to a gene; V was cut back by 4 bases and J by 4 bases. CDR3: CASSRIGQGGNTIYF. The CDR3 DNA follows: TGCGCCAGCAGCCGAATCGGACAGGGCGGAAACACCATATATTTT.

The genes are TRBV7-9 and TRBJ2-5; 8 nucleotides agree with TRBD1. This CDR3 spans 15 amino acids. V trimming: 2 bases; J trimming: 1 base; junction bases outside the gene matches: 3. Germline lookup yields CDR1 SEHNR and CDR2 FQNEAQ (reference sequence). The CDR3 sequence is CASSLIQGVQETQYF. DNA for the CDR3: TGTGCCAGCAGCTTAATACAGGGGGTCCAAGAGACCCAGTACTTC. The full variable domain, rest sourced from reference TRBV7-9 and TRBJ2-5, is DTGVSQNPRHKITKRGQNVTFRCDPISEHNRLYWYRQTLGQGPEFLTYFQNEAQLEKSRLLSDRFSAERPKGSFSTLEIQRTEQGDSAMYLCASSLIQGVQETQYFGPGTRLLVL.

The V call is TRBV18, the J call TRBJ1-1; possible D gene TRBD1, 5 bases. Germline CDR1 reads KGHSH; CDR2 reads LQKENI. The CDR3 is 17 amino acids. V was pared by 2 bases and J by 3 bases, with 19 bases between. The CDR3 region is CASSPRSAPAGDTEAFF. CDR3 sequence (DNA): TGTGCCAGCTCACCAAGGTCCGCCCCCGCGGGGGACACTGAAGCTTTCTTT.